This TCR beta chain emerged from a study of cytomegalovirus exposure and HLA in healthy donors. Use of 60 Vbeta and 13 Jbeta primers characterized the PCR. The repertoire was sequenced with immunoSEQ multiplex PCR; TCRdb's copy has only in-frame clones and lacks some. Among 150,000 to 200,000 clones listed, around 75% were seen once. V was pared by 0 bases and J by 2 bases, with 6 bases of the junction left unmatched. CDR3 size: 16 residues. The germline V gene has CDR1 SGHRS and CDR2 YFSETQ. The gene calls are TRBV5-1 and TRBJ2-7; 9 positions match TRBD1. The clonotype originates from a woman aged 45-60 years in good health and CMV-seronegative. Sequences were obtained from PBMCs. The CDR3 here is CASSLVGGQGTYEQYF. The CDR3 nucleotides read TGCGCCAGCAGCTTGGTAGGGGGACAGGGCACCTACGAGCAGTACTTC.